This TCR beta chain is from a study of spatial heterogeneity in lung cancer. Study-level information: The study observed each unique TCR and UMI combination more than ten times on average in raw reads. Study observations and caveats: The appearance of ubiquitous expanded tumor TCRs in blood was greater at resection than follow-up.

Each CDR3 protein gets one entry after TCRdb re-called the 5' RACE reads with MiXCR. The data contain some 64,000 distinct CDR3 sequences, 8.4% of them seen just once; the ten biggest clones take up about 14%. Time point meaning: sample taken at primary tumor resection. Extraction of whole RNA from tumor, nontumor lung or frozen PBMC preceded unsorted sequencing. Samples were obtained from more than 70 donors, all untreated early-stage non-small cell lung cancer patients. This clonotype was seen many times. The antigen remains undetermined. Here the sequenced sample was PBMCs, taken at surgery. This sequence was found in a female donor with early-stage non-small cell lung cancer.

DNA of the CDR3: TGTGCCATCAGTGAGCCTGGGGGCGGGAATTCACCCCTCCACTTT. Encoded protein: CAISEPGGGNSPLHF. This sequence joins TRBV10-3 and TRBJ1-6; tentatively, D is TRBD1 (6 bases). V was cut by 2 bases and J by 7 bases, with 12 bases left in between. The germline V gene has CDR1 ENHRY and CDR2 SYGVKD. The CDR3 runs to 15 residues.